Below, 7 T cell receptor beta chains from the same sample are listed, as sequenced in a study of CD8+ T cells in alopecia areata. The treatment: oral pan-JAK inhibitor, 5-10 mg twice daily. It was cDNA, reverse transcribed from extracted RNA, that served as the sequencing template. The table came from immunoSEQ multiplex PCR; TCRdb's copy has only in-frame clones and leaves some out. The data hold 200,000 to 250,000 clones, with 35% to 40% observed a single time. The material was CD4+ T cells sorted from blood, obtained between weeks 30 and 35, from a patient treated with tofacitinib. All receptors come from a human donor with alopecia areata.

V is TRBV14 and J is TRBJ2-1; 8 positions match TRBD1. Germline V gene sequence: CDR1 SGHDN, CDR2 FVKESK. Germline trimming cut 0 bases from V and 2 bases from J; bases unmatched to any gene: 9. CDR3 length: 18 amino acids. This CDR3 is CASSQDARMGQAYNEQFF. Written as DNA, the CDR3 is TGTGCCAGCAGCCAAGATGCGAGGATGGGACAGGCCTACAATGAGCAGTTCTTC.

The chain uses TRBV30 and TRBJ1-1; a weak D match, TRBD1 (5 bases). This CDR3 has 12 residues. Germline V lookup: CDR1 GTSNPN, CDR2 SVGIG (reference sequence). Deletions cut 2 bases from V and 4 bases from J, with 8 bases between. The CDR3 here is CAWSLGTTEAFF. The CDR3 DNA sequence: TGTGCCTGGAGTCTGGGGACCACTGAAGCTTTCTTT.

This clone was detected only a few times. The chain links TRBV5-1 to TRBJ2-7; possibly TRBD2 for D (5 bases). CDR3 length: 15 residues. Deletions cut 6 bases from V and 5 bases from J, with 21 bases between. Germline assignment: CDR1 SGHRS and CDR2 YFSETQ. For the CDR3, the DNA is TGCGCCAGCACCTCGTCGGGGAGAAGCTACGACGAGCAGTACTTC. Amino acid sequence: CASTSSGRSYDEQYF. The full variable domain, rest sourced from reference TRBV5-1 and TRBJ2-7, is KAGVTQTPRYLIKTRGQQVTLSCSPISGHRSVSWYQQTPGQGLQFLFEYFSETQRNKGNFPGRFSGRQFSNSRSEMNVSTLELGDSALYLCASTSSGRSYDEQYFGPGTRLTVT.

In its sample, this clone was seen many times. CDR3: CASSLSGTGSAGELFF. The DNA of the CDR3 is TGTGCCAGCAGCCTATCCGGGACAGGATCGGCCGGGGAGCTGTTTTTT. The chain couples TRBV7-2 to TRBJ2-2, with 8 bases fitting TRBD1. This CDR3 comprises 16 residues. The V gene end was trimmed by 5 bases and the J gene end by 6 bases; junction bases not matched to a gene: 11. CDR1 and CDR2 from the germline V gene are SGHTA and FQGNSA.

The gene calls are TRBV2 and TRBJ1-6, with 7 bases that match TRBD1. CDR3 length equals 19 residues. CDR1 SNHLY and CDR2 FYNNEI come from the germline V gene. The trim removed 10 bases at V and 0 bases at J, leaving 18 bases unmatched. The CDR3 reads CATVASTGTAASYNSPLHF. In nucleotides, the CDR3 is TGTGCCACAGTTGCCTCGACCGGGACAGCAGCCTCCTATAATTCACCCCTCCACTTT.

V gene TRBV30 combines with J gene TRBJ2-2, with D possibly being TRBD2 (6 bases). The germline V gene encodes CDR1 GTSNPN and CDR2 SVGIG (reference sequence). The ends were cut back, 3 bases at V and 1 base at J, with 12 bases in the middle. The CDR3 length is 15 residues. In nucleotides, the CDR3 is TGTGCCTGGAGGTCGTGGCGGGAGAACACCGGGGAGCTGTTTTTT. Translation gives CAWRSWRENTGELFF.

The V and J genes are TRBV30 and TRBJ1-6; possibly TRBD1 for D (5 bases). V lost 2 bases and J 10 bases, leaving 18 bases between the germline ends. Per the germline V gene, CDR1 is GTSNPN and CDR2 is SVGIG (reference sequence). There are 15 residues in the CDR3. For the CDR3, the DNA is TGTGCCTGGAGTCCCATGGGGGAAGTGAGCTCACCCCTCCACTTT. The encoded protein is CAWSPMGEVSSPLHF.